The clone carrying this TCR beta chain was picked up a small number of times. The sample comes from a study of regulatory T cells in long-lasting Graves disease. CDR3-region Arm-PCR and iRepertoire HTBI primers produced the TCR beta libraries. TCRdb called the multiplex PCR reads again in MiXCR, with one record for every CDR3 protein. The data contain 450,000 to 650,000 distinct CDR3 sequences, roughly 16% of them singletons. CDR1 is DFQATT and CDR2 is SNEGSKA in the germline V gene (reference sequence). This CDR3 has 16 residues. The time point: newly diagnosed GD, antithyroid drugs for less than 3 months. Extracted RNA from PBMCs served as the source of the TCR library. The same data also went into a second study, on T cells in Graves' hyperthyroidism and ophthalmopathy.

V and J are TRBV20-1 and TRBJ2-1; 12 bases are a match to TRBD2. The J call could be wrong; TRBJ2-5 is a better fit for the DNA end. The specimen was peripheral blood mononuclear cells (PBMCs), collected at new diagnosis, from a patient treated with antithyroid drugs. The clonotype originates from a woman aged 40 to 65 with Graves disease. CDR3 coding DNA: TGCAGTGCTAGAGATCCGCTAGCGGGGGGGCGGGAGACCCAGTACTTC. It encodes CSARDPLAGGRETQYF.